This TCR beta chain was recovered during a study of T cell responses to AZD1222 COVID-19 vaccine. Comments on this clone: Its antigen is undetermined.

General observations from the study: A rise in Spike-specific TCR breadth and depth followed two AZD1222 doses.

Measured with immunoSEQ multiplex PCR; TCRdb has only the in-frame clones, and not every one. The sample records more than 20,000 clones, around 90% being singletons. This CDR3 region has 14 residues. Germline V CDR1 and CDR2: LNHNV, YYDKDF (reference sequence). V was pared by 1 base and J by 8 bases, with 14 bases between. The sequence was collected from an adult who received the AZD1222 COVID-19 vaccine. The sequencing used peripheral blood, collected 28 days after the second AZD1222 dose. The chain uses TRBV15 and TRBJ1-2; no clear D. The DNA for the CDR3 is TGTGCCACCAGCAGAGTCGGTAGAGAGGACGGCTACACCTTC. Amino acid sequence: CATSRVGREDGYTF.